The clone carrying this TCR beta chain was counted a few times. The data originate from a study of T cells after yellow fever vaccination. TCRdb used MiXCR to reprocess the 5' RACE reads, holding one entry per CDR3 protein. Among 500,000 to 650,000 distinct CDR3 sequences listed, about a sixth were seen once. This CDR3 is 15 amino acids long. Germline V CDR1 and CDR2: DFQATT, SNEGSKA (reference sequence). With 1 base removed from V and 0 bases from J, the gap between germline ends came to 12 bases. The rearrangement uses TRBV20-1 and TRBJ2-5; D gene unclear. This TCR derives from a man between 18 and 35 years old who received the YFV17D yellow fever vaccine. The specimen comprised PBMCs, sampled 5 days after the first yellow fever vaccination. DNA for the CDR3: TGCAGTGCTAGAGTCTTAGCAGCGTACCAAGAGACCCAGTACTTC. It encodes CSARVLAAYQETQYF.